The 5 T cell receptor beta chains below were found in one sample sequenced in a study of shared clonotypes between healthy human individuals. Measured with immunoSEQ multiplex PCR; TCRdb has only the in-frame clones, and not every one. The table includes about 2.5 million clones, 92% detected once. The specimen sequenced was naive CD4+ T cells from PBMCs. Stated subset: CD45RA+ positively selected. The receptor source for this set is a young man in good health. Some clones in this sample may be carry-over from other donors' samples.

This chain links TRBV6-4 with TRBJ2-2, with D maybe TRBD2 (6 bases). V was trimmed by 6 bases and J by 4 bases, leaving 12 bases between them. CDR3 length: 14 residues. CDR1 is MRHNA and CDR2 is SNTAGT in the germline V gene. The CDR3 coding sequence is TGTGCCAGCAGAACCGGGACTTTCACCGGGGAGCTGTTTTTT. Protein sequence: CASRTGTFTGELFF.

The chain links TRBV10-3 to TRBJ2-2; possibly TRBD2 for D (5 bases). There are 13 residues in the CDR3. V was cut by 6 bases and J by 8 bases, with 13 bases left in between. CDR1 is ENHRY, CDR2 SYGVKD, per germline. CDR3 in DNA: TGTGCCATCAGACCCTCGGACTCTGGGGAGCTGTTTTTT. It codes for CAIRPSDSGELFF.

DNA for the CDR3: TGTGCCAGCAGTTTGCTGCATTCACCCCTCCACTTT. It is translated as CASSLLHSPLHF. The chain links TRBV28 to TRBJ1-6; D is ambiguous. Germline V gene lookup returns CDR1 MDHEN and CDR2 SYDVKM. This CDR3 is 12 amino acids long. With 3 bases removed from V and 8 bases from J, the gap between germline ends came to 5 bases.

The chain carries TRBV19 and TRBJ2-1; 9 positions match TRBD2. Germline V gene lookup returns CDR1 LNHDA and CDR2 SQIVND (reference sequence). The ends lost 5 bases at V and 2 bases at J; junction bases unmatched: 13. This CDR3 comprises 18 residues. CDR3 protein: CASSFLRGTSLTYNEQFF. DNA for the CDR3: TGTGCCAGTAGTTTTTTAAGGGGGACTAGCCTTACCTACAATGAGCAGTTCTTC.

V and J are TRBV2 and TRBJ2-3; 9 nucleotides align to TRBD1. From germline, CDR1 is SNHLY and CDR2 FYNNEI. V trimming: 9 bases; J trimming: 3 bases; junction bases outside the gene matches: 13. This CDR3 has 16 residues. The chain's CDR3 is CARRLGTGTGTDTQYF. The CDR3 nucleotides read TGTGCCAGGAGGTTAGGAACCGGGACAGGGACAGATACGCAGTATTTT.